Detailed here is one T cell receptor beta chain. Its antigen remains unidentified. These data are taken from a study of beta chain features in type 1 diabetes. The overall study: Taken together, all samples contributed fewer than 110 million examined sorted cells. Study-wide results and caveats: For Type 1 diabetes patients, all four CD4+ subsets carried TCRB CDR3s that were moderately but significantly shorter. A pattern of fewer insertions and more deletions at VDJ junctions was seen in type 1 diabetes patients.

TCRB transcripts that were expressed got sequenced, as all of the isolated RNA had been reverse transcribed. Profiling relied on immunoSEQ multiplex PCR, and the TCRdb table lists in-frame clones only, not all of them. The sample contains roughly 340,000 clones, 13% of which appear only once. V lost 6 bases to trimming and J lost 1 base, with 9 bases between them. Germline assignment: CDR1 MNHEY and CDR2 SMNVEV (reference sequence). The CDR3 runs to 14 residues. The source material was naive CD4+ T cells from blood. The sequence came from a woman under 30 with type 1 diabetes. The rearrangement links TRBV27 to TRBJ2-2; D gene uncertain. Here the CDR3 reads CASSKKRNTGELFF. As DNA, the CDR3 is TGTGCCAGCAGCAAGAAGCGGAACACCGGGGAGCTGTTTTTT.